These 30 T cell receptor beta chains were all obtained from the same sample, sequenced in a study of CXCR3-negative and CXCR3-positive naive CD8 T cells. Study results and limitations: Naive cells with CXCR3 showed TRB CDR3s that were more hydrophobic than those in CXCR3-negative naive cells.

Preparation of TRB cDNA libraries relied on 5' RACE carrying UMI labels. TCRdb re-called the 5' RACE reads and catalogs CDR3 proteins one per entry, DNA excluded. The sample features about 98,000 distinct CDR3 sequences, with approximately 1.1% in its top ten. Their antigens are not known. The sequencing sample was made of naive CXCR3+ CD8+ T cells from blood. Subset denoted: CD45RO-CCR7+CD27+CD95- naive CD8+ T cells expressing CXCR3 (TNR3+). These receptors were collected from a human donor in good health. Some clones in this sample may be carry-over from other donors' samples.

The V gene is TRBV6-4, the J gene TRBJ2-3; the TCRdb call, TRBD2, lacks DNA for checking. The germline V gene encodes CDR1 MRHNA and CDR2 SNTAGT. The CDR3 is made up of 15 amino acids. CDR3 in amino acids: CASSPSRGTTDTQYF.

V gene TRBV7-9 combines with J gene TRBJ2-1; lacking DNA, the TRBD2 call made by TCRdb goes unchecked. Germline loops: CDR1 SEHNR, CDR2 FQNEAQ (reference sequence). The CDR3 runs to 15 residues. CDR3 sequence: CAVLIAVSSYNEQFF.

The CDR3 here is CSVEAATYEQYF. V usage is TRBV29-1 and J usage is TRBJ2-7. The CDR3 sequence is 12 residues long. Looked up from germline, CDR1 is SQVTM and CDR2 is ANQGSEA.

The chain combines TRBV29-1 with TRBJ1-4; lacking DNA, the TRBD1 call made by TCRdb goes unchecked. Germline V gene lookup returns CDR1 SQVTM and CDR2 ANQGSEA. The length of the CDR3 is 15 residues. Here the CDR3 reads CSVIYSGDPNEKLFF.

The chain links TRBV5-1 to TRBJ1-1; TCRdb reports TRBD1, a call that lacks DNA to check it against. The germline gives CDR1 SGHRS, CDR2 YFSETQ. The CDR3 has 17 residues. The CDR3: CASSAVEQGSWDTEAFF.

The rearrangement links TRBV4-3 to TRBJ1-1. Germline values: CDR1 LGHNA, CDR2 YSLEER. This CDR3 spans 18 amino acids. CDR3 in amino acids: CASCQLRAGRVESTEAFF.

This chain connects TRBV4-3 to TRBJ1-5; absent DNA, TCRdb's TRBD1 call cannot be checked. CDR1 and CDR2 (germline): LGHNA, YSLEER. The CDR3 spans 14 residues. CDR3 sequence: CASSLGTENQPQHF.

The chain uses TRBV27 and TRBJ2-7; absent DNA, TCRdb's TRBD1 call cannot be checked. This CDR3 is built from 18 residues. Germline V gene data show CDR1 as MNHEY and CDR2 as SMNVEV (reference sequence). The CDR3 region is CASSLTGTGSPPTYEQYF.

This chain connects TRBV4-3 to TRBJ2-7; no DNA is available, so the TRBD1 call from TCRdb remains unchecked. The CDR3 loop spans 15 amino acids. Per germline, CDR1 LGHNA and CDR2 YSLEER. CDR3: CASSPDRGSSYEQYF.

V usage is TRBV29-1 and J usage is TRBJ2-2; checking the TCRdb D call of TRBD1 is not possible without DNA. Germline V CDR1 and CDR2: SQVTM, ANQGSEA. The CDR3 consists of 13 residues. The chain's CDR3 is CSVGTGYPGELFF.

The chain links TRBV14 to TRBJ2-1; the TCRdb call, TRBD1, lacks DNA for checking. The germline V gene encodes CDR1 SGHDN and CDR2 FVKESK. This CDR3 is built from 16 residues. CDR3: CASSHVFPQGAYEQFF.

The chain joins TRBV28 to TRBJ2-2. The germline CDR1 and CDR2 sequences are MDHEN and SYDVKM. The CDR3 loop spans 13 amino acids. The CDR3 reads CATKSRNTGELFF.

CDR3: CASSVSRGHTGELFF. V and J are TRBV2 and TRBJ2-2; TCRdb's D gene call, TRBD1, goes unchecked for lack of DNA. CDR3 length: 15 amino acids. CDR1 and CDR2 (germline): SNHLY, FYNNEI.

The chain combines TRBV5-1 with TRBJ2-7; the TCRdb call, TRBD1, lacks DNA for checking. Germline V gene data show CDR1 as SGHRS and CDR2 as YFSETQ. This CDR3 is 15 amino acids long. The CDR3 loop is CASSLLTGGAYEQYF.

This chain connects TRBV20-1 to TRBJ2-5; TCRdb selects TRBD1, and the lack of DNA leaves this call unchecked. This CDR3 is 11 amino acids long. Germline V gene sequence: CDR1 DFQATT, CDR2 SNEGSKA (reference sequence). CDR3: CSVSRGKTQYF.

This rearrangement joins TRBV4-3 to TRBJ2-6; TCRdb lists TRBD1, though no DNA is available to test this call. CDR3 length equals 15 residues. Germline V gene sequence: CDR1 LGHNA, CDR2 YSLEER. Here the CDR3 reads CASSQEAGRANVLTF.

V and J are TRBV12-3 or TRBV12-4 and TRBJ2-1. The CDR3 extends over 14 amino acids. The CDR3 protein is CASYDSIQDNEQFF.

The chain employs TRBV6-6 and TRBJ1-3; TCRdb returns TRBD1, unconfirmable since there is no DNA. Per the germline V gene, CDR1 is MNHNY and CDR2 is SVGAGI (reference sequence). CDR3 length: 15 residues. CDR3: CASRPDSVLGGTIYF.

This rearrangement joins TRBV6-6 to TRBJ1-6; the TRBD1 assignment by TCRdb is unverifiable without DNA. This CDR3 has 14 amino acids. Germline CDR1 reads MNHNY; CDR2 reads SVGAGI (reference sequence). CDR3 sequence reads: CASSSDRGNSPLHF.

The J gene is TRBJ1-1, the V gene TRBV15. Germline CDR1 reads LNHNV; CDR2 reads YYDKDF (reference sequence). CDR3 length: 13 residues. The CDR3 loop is CATSRDGVTEAFF.

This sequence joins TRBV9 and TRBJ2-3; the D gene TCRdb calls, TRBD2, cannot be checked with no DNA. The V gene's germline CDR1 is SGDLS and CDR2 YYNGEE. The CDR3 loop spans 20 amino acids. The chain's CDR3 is CASSDLLGDERGAPTDTQYF. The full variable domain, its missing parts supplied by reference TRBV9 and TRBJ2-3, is DSGVTQTPKHLITATGQRVTLRCSPRSGDLSVYWYQQSLDQGLQFLIQYYNGEERAKGNILERFSAQQFPDLHSELNLSSLELGDSALYFCASSDLLGDERGAPTDTQYFGPGTRLTVL.

This chain's CDR3 is CASSEDIYGYTF. V usage is TRBV7-9 and J usage is TRBJ1-2; no DNA is available, so the TRBD1 call from TCRdb remains unchecked. CDR3 length equals 12 residues. Germline assignment: CDR1 SEHNR and CDR2 FQNEAQ (reference sequence).

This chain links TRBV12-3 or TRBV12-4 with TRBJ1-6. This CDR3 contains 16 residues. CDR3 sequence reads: CASSFSSGGPGSPLHF.

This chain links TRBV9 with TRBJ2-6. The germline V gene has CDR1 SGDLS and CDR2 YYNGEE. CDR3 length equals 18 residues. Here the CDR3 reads CASSVENEADSGANVLTF.

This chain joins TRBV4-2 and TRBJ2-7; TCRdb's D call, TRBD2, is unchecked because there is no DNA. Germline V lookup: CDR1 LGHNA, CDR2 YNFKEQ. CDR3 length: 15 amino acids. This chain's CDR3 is CASSHNSGGSYEQYF.

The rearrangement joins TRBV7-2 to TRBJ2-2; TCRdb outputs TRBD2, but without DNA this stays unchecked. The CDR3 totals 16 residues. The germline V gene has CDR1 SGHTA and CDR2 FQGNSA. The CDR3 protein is CASSLVLADNTGELFF.

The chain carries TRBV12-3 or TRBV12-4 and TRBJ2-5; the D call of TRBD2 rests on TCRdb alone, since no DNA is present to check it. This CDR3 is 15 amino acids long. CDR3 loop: CASSFEGREEETQYF.

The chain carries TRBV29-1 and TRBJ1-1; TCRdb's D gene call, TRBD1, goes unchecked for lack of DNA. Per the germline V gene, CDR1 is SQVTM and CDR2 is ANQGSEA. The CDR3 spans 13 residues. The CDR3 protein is CSVEDPQGAEAFF.

This CDR3 is CASSYSEGLAAYEQYF. V gene TRBV6-5 combines with J gene TRBJ2-7; absent DNA, TCRdb's TRBD2 call cannot be checked. CDR1 and CDR2 (germline): MNHEY, SVGAGI. CDR3 length: 16 amino acids.

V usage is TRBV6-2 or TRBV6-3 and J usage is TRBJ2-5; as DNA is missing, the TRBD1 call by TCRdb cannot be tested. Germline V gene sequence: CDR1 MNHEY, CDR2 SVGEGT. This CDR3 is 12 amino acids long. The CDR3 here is CASSPDGGTQYF.